The 3 T cell receptor beta chains below all came from one sample that was sequenced in a study of blood T cell repertoires in COVID-19. Sequencing was performed with immunoSEQ multiplex PCR; in TCRdb, only in-frame clones are kept and a portion is missing. This table has 19,000 or so clones, 82% appearing once. Sequenced input: peripheral blood. The receptors shown here come from a human donor in a cohort sampled during active COVID-19.

Comments on this clone: An end of the junction differs from the germline gene, which may be a read error. The chain combines TRBV6-2 or TRBV6-3 with TRBJ2-1, with TRBD2 matching 9 bases. Per germline, CDR1 MNHEY and CDR2 SVGEGT. The CDR3 has 14 amino acids. The CDR3 DNA sequence: TGTACCAGCAGTCGGACTAGCGACTACAATGAGCAGTTCTTC. Translation gives CTSSRTSDYNEQFF.

The CDR3 spells CASSSAGVRETQYF. The CDR3 DNA is TGTGCCAGCAGCTCGGCGGGAGTACGAGAGACCCAGTACTTC. This rearrangement joins TRBV7-9 to TRBJ2-5; TRBD2 matches 7 bases. The ends lost 4 bases at V and 4 bases at J; junction bases unmatched: 6. CDR1 and CDR2 from the germline V gene are SEHNR and FQNEAQ (reference sequence). The CDR3 runs 14 residues.

This clone appeared a few times. V gene TRBV6-5 combines with J gene TRBJ2-1; a possible D gene is TRBD2 (5 bases). V dropped 5 bases and J dropped 9 bases, with 17 bases sitting between them. Germline V lookup: CDR1 MNHEY, CDR2 SVGAGI. The length of the CDR3 is 14 residues. CDR3 sequence reads: CASSPLWEITEQFF. Here the CDR3 DNA reads TGTGCCAGCAGTCCCCTTTGGGAGATCACTGAGCAGTTCTTC.